One and the same sample provided the 26 T cell receptor beta chains below, sequenced in a study of CD8+ T cells in alopecia areata. Sequencing relied on a cDNA template that was reverse transcribed from extracted RNA. TCRdb keeps only in-frame clones here, not all; method: immunoSEQ multiplex PCR. The data contain hundreds of thousands of clones, around 67% of them singletons. The sequenced sample was CD4+ T cells sorted from blood, obtained at week 0. The origin of the receptors is a human donor with alopecia areata.

This chain connects TRBV30 to TRBJ1-2; TRBD1 matches at 10 bases. Germline V lookup: CDR1 GTSNPN, CDR2 SVGIG (reference sequence). After removal of 2 bases from V and 6 bases from J, the junction contained 9 bases not matched to a gene. The CDR3 spans 15 residues. Here the CDR3 reads CAWSLTGTGVDGYTF. CDR3 bases: TGTGCCTGGAGTCTCACCGGGACAGGGGTTGATGGCTACACCTTC.

V is TRBV12-5 and J is TRBJ1-1; D is uncertain. Germline CDR1 reads LGHNT; CDR2 reads FRNRAP. The CDR3 is 14 amino acids. With 5 bases removed from V and 1 base from J, the gap between germline ends came to 11 bases. CDR3: CASGLHLGNTEAFF. The CDR3 coding sequence is TGTGCTAGTGGTCTCCATTTGGGGAACACTGAAGCTTTCTTT. Full variable domain (rest looked up from reference TRBV12-5 and TRBJ1-1): DARVTQTPRHKVTEMGQEVTMRCQPILGHNTVFWYRQTMMQGLELLAYFRNRAPLDDSGMPKDRFSAEMPDATLATLKIQPSEPRDSAVYFCASGLHLGNTEAFFGQGTRLTVV.

The V gene is TRBV5-4, the J gene TRBJ2-5, with D uncertain. Germline lookup yields CDR1 SGHNT and CDR2 YYREEE (reference sequence). Trimming removed 0 bases at V and 5 bases at J, with 8 bases between. The CDR3 runs 13 residues. CDR3 sequence: CASSLALRETQYF. The CDR3 DNA follows: TGTGCCAGCAGCTTGGCACTGCGGGAGACCCAGTACTTC.

Regarding this clone: Other DNA sequences in this sample translate to the same CDR3. The V call is TRBV5-1, the J call TRBJ2-2, with D possibly called TRBD1 or TRBD2 (5 bases each). V was shortened by 0 bases and J by 4 bases, with 7 bases between the two germline ends. The V gene's germline CDR1 is SGHRS and CDR2 YFSETQ. The CDR3 length is 14 residues. The CDR3 protein is CASSLAGATGELFF. The CDR3 DNA is TGCGCCAGCAGCTTGGCCGGGGCCACCGGGGAGCTGTTTTTT.

V usage is TRBV30 and J usage is TRBJ1-5; TRBD1 agrees at 9 bases. This CDR3 has 15 residues. Germline V CDR1 and CDR2: GTSNPN, SVGIG (reference sequence). With 0 bases clipped from V and 5 bases from J, the junction kept 5 bases outside the gene matches. The DNA of the CDR3 is TGTGCCTGGAGTGTGAAACAGGGGGCTTATCAGCCCCAGCATTTT. This gives the protein CAWSVKQGAYQPQHF. The whole variable domain, remainder taken from reference TRBV30 and TRBJ1-5, is SQTIHQWPATLVQPVGSPLSLECTVEGTSNPNLYWYRQAAGRGLQLLFYSVGIGQISSEVPQNLSASRPQDRQFILSSKKLLLSDSGFYLCAWSVKQGAYQPQHFGDGTRLSIL.

V gene TRBV9 combines with J gene TRBJ1-5, with unresolved D. The CDR3 consists of 14 residues. Germline loops: CDR1 SGDLS, CDR2 YYNGEE. Trimming took 3 bases from V and 6 from J, leaving 13 bases between them. The CDR3 here is CASSETDLGQPQHF. The CDR3 region has the DNA TGTGCCAGCAGCGAGACGGACTTGGGTCAGCCCCAGCATTTT.

This clone occurred a few times. The chain uses TRBV7-3 and TRBJ2-3; D remains ambiguous. The CDR3 loop spans 16 amino acids. Germline CDR1 and CDR2: SGHTA and FQGTGA. Trimming removed 0 bases from V and 2 bases from J, with 12 bases in between. CDR3 sequence: CASSLTFRPLTDTQYF. In nucleotides, the CDR3 is TGTGCCAGCAGCTTAACCTTCCGCCCACTCACAGATACGCAGTATTTT.

V is TRBV25-1 and J is TRBJ1-2; no reliable D call. CDR1 and CDR2 from the germline V gene are MGHDK and SYGVNS. The CDR3 extends over 11 amino acids. Trimming took 5 bases from V and 8 from J, leaving 9 bases between them. As DNA, the CDR3 is TGTGCCAGCAGTCTTCGAGGCGGCTACACCTTC. This translates into CASSLRGGYTF.

V is TRBV7-3 and J is TRBJ2-2, with D hard to call. CDR1 SGHTA and CDR2 FQGTGA come from the germline V gene. V lost 5 bases, J lost 2 bases, and 6 bases lay in between. CDR3 length equals 13 residues. CDR3 nucleotide sequence: TGTGCCAGCAGCCAAAGAAACACCGGGGAGCTGTTTTTT. As protein: CASSQRNTGELFF.

The table lists this clone with a few counts. CDR3 DNA: TGTGCCAGCAGCTTGGCCGGGCACTATGAGACCCAGTACTTC. Residues: CASSLAGHYETQYF. V and J are TRBV5-6 and TRBJ2-5, with no clear D. V lost 0 bases to trimming and J lost 5 bases, with 11 bases between them. CDR1 and CDR2 from the germline V gene are SGHDT and YYEEEE. The CDR3 length is 14 residues. Full variable domain (rest looked up from reference TRBV5-6 and TRBJ2-5): DAGVTQSPTHLIKTRGQQVTLRCSPKSGHDTVSWYQQALGQGPQFIFQYYEEEERQRGNFPDRFSGHQFPNYSSELNVNALLLGDSALYLCASSLAGHYETQYFGPGTRLLVL.

The chain links TRBV25-1 to TRBJ1-1, with 8 bases matching TRBD1. This CDR3 comprises 13 residues. Germline CDR1 MGHDK, CDR2 SYGVNS. J gave up 6 bases and V 7 bases, and 7 bases lay outside the gene matches. CDR3 sequence reads: CASKRTGWPEAFF. DNA of the CDR3: TGTGCCAGCAAACGGACAGGGTGGCCTGAAGCTTTCTTT.

This chain connects TRBV10-3 to TRBJ1-6; the match to TRBD1 covers 8 bases. The CDR3 loop spans 18 amino acids. V gave up 4 bases and J gave up 0 bases; unmatched junction bases: 8. Per the germline V gene, CDR1 is ENHRY and CDR2 is SYGVKD. In nucleotides, the CDR3 is TGTGCCATCAGTGGACAGGGGCCAGAGAGCTCCTATAATTCACCCCTCCACTTT. As protein: CAISGQGPESSYNSPLHF.

CDR3 in amino acids: CASSSSGTGYEQYF. DNA for the CDR3: TGTGCCAGCAGCTCCTCCGGGACAGGCTACGAGCAGTACTTC. This chain uses TRBV7-9 with TRBJ2-7; 8 bases are shared with TRBD1. CDR1 and CDR2 from the germline V gene are SEHNR and FQNEAQ (reference sequence). This CDR3 has 14 amino acids. The junction had 5 bases not matched to a gene; V was cut back by 4 bases and J by 3 bases. Full variable domain (outside the CDR3, taken from reference TRBV7-9 and TRBJ2-7): DTGVSQNPRHKITKRGQNVTFRCDPISEHNRLYWYRQTLGQGPEFLTYFQNEAQLEKSRLLSDRFSAERPKGSFSTLEIQRTEQGDSAMYLCASSSSGTGYEQYFGPGTRLTVT.

The chain links TRBV29-1 to TRBJ2-3; tentative D call: TRBD2 (5 bases). Germline CDR1 SQVTM, CDR2 ANQGSEA. The CDR3 is made up of 16 amino acids. Trimming took off 7 bases at V and 1 base at J, with 21 bases between the two ends. The CDR3 coding sequence is TGCAGCGGTGATTGGCGGGCCCCCAAGGGCACAGATACGCAGTATTTT. This sequence encodes CSGDWRAPKGTDTQYF.

The V and J genes are TRBV25-1 and TRBJ2-1; a weak D match, TRBD1 (5 bases). CDR1 MGHDK and CDR2 SYGVNS come from the germline V gene. Between the trimmed V and J ends, which lost 8 bases and 4 bases, there was a span of 9 bases. The length of the CDR3 is 12 residues. The DNA for the CDR3 is TGTGCCAGCGGCGACAGTTACAATGAGCAGTTCTTC. Amino acid sequence: CASGDSYNEQFF.

Only one count was recorded for this clone. The CDR3 region is CASSSQRSYEQYF. The CDR3 nucleotides are TGTGCCAGCAGTTCACAGAGATCCTACGAGCAGTACTTC. The chain joins TRBV13 to TRBJ2-7; D unresolved. Germline V gives CDR1 PRHDT, CDR2 FYEKMQ (reference sequence). This CDR3 has 13 amino acids. With 6 bases removed from V and 1 base from J, the gap between germline ends came to 10 bases.

This rearrangement joins TRBV29-1 to TRBJ2-3, with 7 bases that match TRBD2. V shed 5 bases and J 0 bases; nucleotides not matched to a gene: 5. The germline CDR1 and CDR2 sequences are SQVTM and ANQGSEA. The CDR3 covers 14 residues. CDR3 sequence (DNA): TGCAGCGTTCGAGGGACTACTAGCACAGATACGCAGTATTTT. It yields the protein CSVRGTTSTDTQYF.

The chain uses TRBV6-5 and TRBJ2-7; 9 bases are a match to TRBD2. J was trimmed by 2 bases and V by 0 bases; bases with no gene match: 5. Germline assignment: CDR1 MNHEY and CDR2 SVGAGI. The CDR3 is 16 amino acids. The CDR3 here is CASSYSAASGAYEQYF. CDR3 sequence (DNA): TGTGCCAGCAGTTACTCCGCGGCTAGCGGGGCCTACGAGCAGTACTTC.

This chain links TRBV30 with TRBJ1-1, with D maybe TRBD1 (5 bases). V was clipped by 2 bases and J by 6 bases, with 19 bases between them. CDR1 is GTSNPN, CDR2 SVGIG, per germline (reference sequence). The length of the CDR3 is 15 residues. The CDR3 is CAWSPRDGERAEAFF. The DNA for the CDR3 is TGTGCCTGGAGTCCCCGGGACGGCGAACGGGCTGAAGCTTTCTTT.

This chain joins TRBV4-1 and TRBJ1-2, with 10 bases lining up with TRBD1. The germline gives CDR1 MGHRA, CDR2 YSYEKL. CDR3 length equals 18 residues. Trimming removed 3 bases from V and 2 bases from J; junction bases left unmatched: 12. The CDR3 loop is CASSQAAGRDRGNYGYTF. Here the CDR3 DNA reads TGCGCCAGCAGCCAGGCGGCGGGGCGGGACAGGGGAAACTATGGCTACACCTTC.

The chain employs TRBV5-1 and TRBJ1-6; TRBD1 agrees at 10 bases. The CDR3 totals 15 residues. Germline V gene data show CDR1 as SGHRS and CDR2 as YFSETQ. V trimming: 5 bases; J trimming: 9 bases; junction bases outside the gene matches: 8. Here the CDR3 reads CASRSGTGDFSPLHF. In DNA, the CDR3 is TGCGCCAGCAGATCCGGGACAGGGGATTTTTCACCCCTCCACTTT. The full variable domain, completed using reference TRBV5-1 and TRBJ1-6, is KAGVTQTPRYLIKTRGQQVTLSCSPISGHRSVSWYQQTPGQGLQFLFEYFSETQRNKGNFPGRFSGRQFSNSRSEMNVSTLELGDSALYLCASRSGTGDFSPLHFGNGTRLTVT.

This clone was observed a few times. This chain uses TRBV5-5 with TRBJ2-5; weak D call: TRBD2 (5 bases). The CDR3 loop spans 13 amino acids. V was pared by 6 bases and J by 5 bases, with 14 bases between. The germline gives CDR1 SGHKS, CDR2 YYEKEE (reference sequence). The CDR3 DNA sequence: TGTGCCAGCATCCAAGCGGAGAGGGAGACCCAGTACTTC. It specifies CASIQAERETQYF.

The chain employs TRBV6-5 and TRBJ2-3, with a tentative D call TRBD1 (5 bases). The germline V gene has CDR1 MNHEY and CDR2 SVGAGI. Deletions cut 1 base from V and 2 bases from J, with 10 bases between. The CDR3 is 15 amino acids. CDR3: CASSYWAGSTDTQYF. The CDR3 DNA follows: TGTGCCAGCAGTTACTGGGCAGGGTCCACAGATACGCAGTATTTT.

J is TRBJ2-5 and V is TRBV25-1; D remains unclear. This CDR3 region has 13 residues. Germline V gene lookup returns CDR1 MGHDK and CDR2 SYGVNS. Trimming pared 4 bases from V and 4 bases from J, leaving 10 bases between. CDR3 sequence reads: CASSVRLGETQYF. In DNA, the CDR3 is TGTGCCAGCAGTGTCAGGTTAGGAGAGACCCAGTACTTC.

The chain combines TRBV9 with TRBJ1-2; D gene ambiguous. Germline loops: CDR1 SGDLS, CDR2 YYNGEE. The CDR3 contains 13 residues. Trimming took off 0 bases at V and 4 bases at J, with 7 bases between the two ends. CDR3 in amino acids: CASSVGRSYGYTF. The DNA of the CDR3 is TGTGCCAGCAGCGTAGGGCGAAGCTATGGCTACACCTTC.

Comment on this clone: Other DNA sequences in this sample translate to the same CDR3. V and J are TRBV29-1 and TRBJ1-1; D is undetermined. The CDR3 sequence is 10 residues long. The germline V gene encodes CDR1 SQVTM and CDR2 ANQGSEA. Trimming cost V 4 bases and J 8 bases, with 8 bases left between them. The DNA of the CDR3 is TGCAGCGTTGGGGGAGGGGAAGCTTTCTTT. Protein product: CSVGGGEAFF.